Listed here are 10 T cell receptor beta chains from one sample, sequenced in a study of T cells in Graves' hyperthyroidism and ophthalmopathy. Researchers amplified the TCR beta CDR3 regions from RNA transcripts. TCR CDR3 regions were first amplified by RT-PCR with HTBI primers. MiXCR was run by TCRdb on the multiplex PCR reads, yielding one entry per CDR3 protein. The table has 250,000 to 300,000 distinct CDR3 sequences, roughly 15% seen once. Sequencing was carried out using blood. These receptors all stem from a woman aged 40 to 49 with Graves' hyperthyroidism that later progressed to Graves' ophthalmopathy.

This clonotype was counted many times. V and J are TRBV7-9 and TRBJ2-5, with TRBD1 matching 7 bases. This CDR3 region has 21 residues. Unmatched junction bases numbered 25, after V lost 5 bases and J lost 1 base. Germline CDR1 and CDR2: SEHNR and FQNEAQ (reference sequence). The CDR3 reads CASSLSFVLLASQGFQETQYF. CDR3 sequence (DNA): TGTGCCAGCAGCCTCAGCTTCGTGCTTCTAGCTTCACAGGGGTTCCAAGAGACCCAGTACTTC. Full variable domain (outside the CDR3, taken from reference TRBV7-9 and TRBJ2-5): DTGVSQNPRHKITKRGQNVTFRCDPISEHNRLYWYRQTLGQGPEFLTYFQNEAQLEKSRLLSDRFSAERPKGSFSTLEIQRTEQGDSAMYLCASSLSFVLLASQGFQETQYFGPGTRLLVL.

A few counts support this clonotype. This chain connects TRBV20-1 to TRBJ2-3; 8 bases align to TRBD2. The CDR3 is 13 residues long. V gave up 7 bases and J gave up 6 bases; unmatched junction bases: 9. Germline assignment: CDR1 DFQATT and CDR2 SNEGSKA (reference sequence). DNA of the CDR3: TGCAGTGAACTAGCGGTTGGTGTGGATACGCAGTATTTT. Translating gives CSELAVGVDTQYF.

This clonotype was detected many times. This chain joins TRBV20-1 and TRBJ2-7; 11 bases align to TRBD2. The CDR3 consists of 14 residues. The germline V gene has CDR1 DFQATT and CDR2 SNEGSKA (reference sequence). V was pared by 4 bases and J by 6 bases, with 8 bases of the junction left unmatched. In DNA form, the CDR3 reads TGCAGTGCTACGAAAACTAGCGGGAGCTTCGAGCAGTACTTC. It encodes CSATKTSGSFEQYF.

The CDR3 region is CASSLRGLGETQYF. The DNA for the CDR3 is TGCGCCAGCAGCTTGAGGGGCTTAGGGGAGACCCAGTACTTC. The rearrangement joins TRBV5-1 to TRBJ2-5; the D gene is possibly TRBD1 (5 bases). CDR3 length equals 14 residues. Germline CDR1 and CDR2: SGHRS and YFSETQ. Trimming removed 1 base from V and 5 bases from J, with 12 bases in between.

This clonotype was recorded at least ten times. The CDR3 region has the DNA TGTGCCAGCAGCTTAGCGCGGGGGGCTAGCGGGAGAGGGGCTAATGAGCAGTTCTTC. It encodes CASSLARGASGRGANEQFF. This chain joins TRBV7-9 and TRBJ2-1; 10 bases fit TRBD2. The CDR3 has 19 amino acids. V lost 0 bases to trimming and J lost 7 bases; unmatched junction nucleotides: 15. CDR1 and CDR2 from the germline V gene are SEHNR and FQNEAQ (reference sequence).

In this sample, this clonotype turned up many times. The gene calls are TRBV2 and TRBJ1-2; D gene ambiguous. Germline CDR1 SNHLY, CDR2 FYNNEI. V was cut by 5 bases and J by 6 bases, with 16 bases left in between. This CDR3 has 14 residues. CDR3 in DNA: TGTGCCAGCAGTCCCCCTGGACGGACCAATGGCTACACCTTC. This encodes CASSPPGRTNGYTF.

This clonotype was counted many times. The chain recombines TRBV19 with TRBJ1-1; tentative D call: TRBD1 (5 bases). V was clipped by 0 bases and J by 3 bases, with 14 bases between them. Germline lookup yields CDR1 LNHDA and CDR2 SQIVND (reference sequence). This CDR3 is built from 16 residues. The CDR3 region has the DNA TGTGCCAGTAGTATAGACCCCTATCGACAGTACACTGAAGCTTTCTTT. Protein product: CASSIDPYRQYTEAFF.

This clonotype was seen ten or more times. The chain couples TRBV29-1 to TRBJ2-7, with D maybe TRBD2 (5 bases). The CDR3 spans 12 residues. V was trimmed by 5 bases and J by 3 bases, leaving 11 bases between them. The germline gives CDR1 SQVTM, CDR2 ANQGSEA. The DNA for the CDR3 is TGCAGCGTTTGGGTAGCGAGCTACGAGCAGTACTTC. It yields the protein CSVWVASYEQYF.

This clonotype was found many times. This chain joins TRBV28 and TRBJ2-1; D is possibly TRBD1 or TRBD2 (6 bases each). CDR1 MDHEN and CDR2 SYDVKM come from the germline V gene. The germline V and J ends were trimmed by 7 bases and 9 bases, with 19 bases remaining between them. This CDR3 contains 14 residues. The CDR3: CASTPGPGAGEQFF. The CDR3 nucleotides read TGTGCCAGCACCCCAGGCCCGGGGGCGGGTGAGCAGTTCTTC.

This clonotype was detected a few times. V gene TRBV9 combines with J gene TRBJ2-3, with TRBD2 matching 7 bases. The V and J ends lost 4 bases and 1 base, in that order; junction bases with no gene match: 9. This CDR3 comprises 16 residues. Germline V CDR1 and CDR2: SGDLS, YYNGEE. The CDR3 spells CASSRTGTMGTDTQYF. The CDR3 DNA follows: TGTGCCAGCAGCAGAACCGGGACTATGGGCACAGATACGCAGTATTTT.